This TCR beta chain stems from a study of CXCR3-negative and CXCR3-positive naive CD8 T cells. About the study: Summed over all libraries, TRB reads came to 130 million to 150 million, with about 1.5 +/- 0.3 million per library. Findings of the study overall: Memory CD8+ cells showed much lower diversity, while both naive subsets displayed comparably high diversity. Expression of CXCR3 was partially reduced after cryopreservation, and fresh PBMCs were used in most assays.

Carrying UMI labels, the TRB cDNA libraries were prepared through 5' RACE. TCRdb re-called the 5' RACE reads; every CDR3 protein appears as one record, without DNA. The repertoire table contains 43,000 or so distinct CDR3 sequences. Remarks on this clonotype: Its antigen is as yet unknown.

A CD45RO-CCR7+CD27+CD95- phenotype identified naive CD8+ T cells. This CDR3 has 14 amino acids. This receptor was identified in a human donor in good health. Some clones in this sample may be carry-over from other donors' samples. The chain joins TRBV12-3 or TRBV12-4 to TRBJ1-2; TCRdb names TRBD1, which stays unverified in the absence of DNA. The sample comprised naive CXCR3- CD8+ T cells from blood. Specified subset: CD45RO-CCR7+CD27+CD95- naive CD8+ T cells lacking CXCR3 (TNR3-). The CDR3 protein is CAIPAGTGVYGYTF.